Each of the 30 T cell receptor beta chains below was sequenced from the same sample in a study of spatial heterogeneity in lung cancer. Study-wide results and caveats: It was found that expanded intratumoral alpha and beta TCR counts tracked tumor mutation counts.

Time point reported: sample taken at primary tumor resection. Antigens of these TCRs are unknown. One entry per CDR3 protein, called by TCRdb with MiXCR from the 5' RACE reads. The table lists several thousand distinct CDR3 sequences, approximately 15% of them singletons, with more than 20% in the top ten. The material sequenced was lung tumor tissue, taken at surgery. These receptors all stem from a female donor with early-stage non-small cell lung cancer.

CDR3 region: CASSSFRGPSDTQYF. CDR3 in DNA: TGTGCCAGCAGCTCCTTTAGGGGTCCGTCAGATACGCAGTATTTT. The chain joins TRBV6-2 or TRBV6-3 to TRBJ2-3; TRBD1 is a possible D gene (5 bases). The CDR3 loop spans 15 amino acids. V dropped 6 bases and J dropped 4 bases, with 17 bases sitting between them. The germline V gene encodes CDR1 MNHEY and CDR2 SVGEGT.

Relative to its sample, this clonotype is medium-sized. This sequence joins TRBV20-1 and TRBJ2-5; TRBD1 might be the D (6 bases). CDR3 length: 14 amino acids. Trimming left V 0 bases short and J 4 bases short, with 12 bases between. Germline values: CDR1 DFQATT, CDR2 SNEGSKA (reference sequence). The CDR3 DNA is TGCAGTGCTAGAGATCTGCAGGGGAGAGAGACCCAGTACTTC. This sequence encodes CSARDLQGRETQYF.

This clonotype was picked up many times. The chain couples TRBV5-1 to TRBJ1-2, with 7 positions matching TRBD1. V lost 0 bases to trimming and J lost 4 bases; unmatched junction nucleotides: 3. The CDR3 is 14 amino acids. Germline CDR1 and CDR2: SGHRS and YFSETQ. The DNA of the CDR3 is TGCGCCAGCAGCTTGGCAGGGGGATTCTATGGCTACACCTTC. It yields the protein CASSLAGGFYGYTF.

This clonotype rates as medium-sized. The chain's CDR3 is CASSLGGQRHTEAFF. The CDR3 coding sequence is TGTGCCAGCAGCCTAGGGGGACAGAGGCACACTGAAGCTTTCTTT. This chain joins TRBV6-5 and TRBJ1-1, with 7 positions matching TRBD1. Germline values: CDR1 MNHEY, CDR2 SVGAGI. V was clipped by 6 bases and J by 3 bases; unmatched bases: 10. The CDR3 spans 15 residues.

In its sample, this clonotype ranks as medium-sized. J is TRBJ2-7 and V is TRBV5-1; unclear D gene. Trimming pared 1 base from V and 0 bases from J, leaving 5 bases between. There are 13 residues in the CDR3. Germline V lookup: CDR1 SGHRS, CDR2 YFSETQ. The CDR3 loop reads CASSLRLSYEQYF. The DNA for the CDR3 is TGCGCCAGCAGCTTGAGACTCTCCTACGAGCAGTACTTC.

Within the sample, this clonotype is medium-sized. The chain recombines TRBV2 with TRBJ1-5, with a tentative D call TRBD1 (5 bases). Per germline, CDR1 SNHLY and CDR2 FYNNEI. V was cut by 5 bases and J by 0 bases, with 11 bases left in between. The CDR3 length is 15 residues. CDR3: CASSSGTASNQPQHF. The CDR3, as DNA: TGTGCCAGCAGTTCCGGGACCGCTAGCAATCAGCCCCAGCATTTT.

This clonotype appeared many times. This rearrangement joins TRBV15 to TRBJ2-4; 8 nucleotides agree with TRBD2. Germline assignment: CDR1 LNHNV and CDR2 YYDKDF (reference sequence). V shed 1 base and J 4 bases; nucleotides not matched to a gene: 6. The CDR3 length is 16 residues. In DNA, the CDR3 is TGTGCCACCAGCAGAGCTTCGCGCGGGGGGAAAAACATTCAGTACTTC. Its translation: CATSRASRGGKNIQYF. Variable domain in full (rest from reference TRBV15 and TRBJ2-4): DAMVIQNPRYQVTQFGKPVTLSCSQTLNHNVMYWYQQKSSQAPKLLFHYYDKDFNNEADTPDNFQSRRPNTSFCFLDIRSPGLGDTAMYLCATSRASRGGKNIQYFGAGTRLSVL.

By proportion, this clonotype is medium-sized. The chain employs TRBV20-1 and TRBJ1-3; 9 bases agree with TRBD1. After removal of 5 bases from V and 6 bases from J, the junction contained 5 bases not matched to a gene. Germline CDR1 is DFQATT and CDR2 is SNEGSKA (reference sequence). This CDR3 has 13 amino acids. The chain's CDR3 is CSAHDRGTNTIYF. In DNA, the CDR3 is TGCAGTGCTCACGACAGGGGGACAAACACCATATATTTT.

This clonotype was seen many times. The CDR3 spells CASSYSLGGEAFF. CDR3 nucleotides: TGTGCCAGCAGTTACTCGCTAGGGGGTGAAGCTTTCTTT. The chain carries TRBV6-5 and TRBJ1-1; perhaps TRBD1 as D (6 bases). CDR3 length equals 13 residues. V was cut by 0 bases and J by 7 bases, with 9 bases left in between. Germline loops: CDR1 MNHEY, CDR2 SVGAGI.

This clonotype is medium-sized (0.01 to 0.1%) within its sample. This chain uses TRBV7-2 with TRBJ1-3; possibly TRBD1 for D (5 bases). Per the germline V gene, CDR1 is SGHTA and CDR2 is FQGNSA. Deletions cut 5 bases from V and 1 base from J, with 12 bases between. This CDR3 spans 15 amino acids. CDR3 in amino acids: CASSANQGSGNTIYF. The CDR3 DNA follows: TGTGCCAGCAGCGCTAATCAGGGATCTGGAAACACCATATATTTT.

The sample holds a few counts of this clonotype. The chain is built from TRBV6-6 and TRBJ1-5; D not resolved. From germline, CDR1 is MNHNY and CDR2 SVGAGI (reference sequence). This CDR3 comprises 13 residues. The V end lost 6 bases, the J end lost 7 bases, and 13 bases lay between the germline ends. The CDR3 DNA reads TGTGCCAGCAGGTATCAGGAAGGGCAGCCCCAGCATTTT. Encoded protein: CASRYQEGQPQHF.

This clonotype ranks as medium-sized (0.01 to 0.1%). V is TRBV5-1 and J is TRBJ2-7; 7 bases match TRBD1. The CDR3 sequence is 18 residues long. The trim removed 4 bases at V and 0 bases at J, leaving 16 bases unmatched. The germline CDR1 and CDR2 sequences are SGHRS and YFSETQ. CDR3 region: CASSGALFLGTDSYEQYF. The CDR3 DNA reads TGCGCCAGCAGCGGAGCGTTATTCCTCGGGACAGACTCCTACGAGCAGTACTTC.

By its share, this clonotype is medium-sized. The rearrangement links TRBV9 to TRBJ1-1, with D possibly being TRBD1 (6 bases). The germline V gene has CDR1 SGDLS and CDR2 YYNGEE. The germline V and J ends were trimmed by 2 bases and 0 bases, with 11 bases remaining between them. The CDR3 is made up of 15 amino acids. The CDR3 reads CASSVGQPMNTEAFF. The CDR3 region has the DNA TGTGCCAGCAGCGTCGGACAGCCTATGAACACTGAAGCTTTCTTT.

This clonotype was found many times. The chain couples TRBV20-1 to TRBJ2-5, with D possibly TRBD2 on 5 matching bases. V lost 3 bases, J lost 4 bases, and 18 bases lay in between. This CDR3 spans 15 amino acids. Germline CDR1 DFQATT, CDR2 SNEGSKA (reference sequence). The CDR3 sequence is CSARDIVEARETQYF. In nucleotides, the CDR3 is TGCAGTGCTAGGGATATAGTGGAGGCGCGAGAGACCCAGTACTTC.

This clonotype is a singleton in its sample. V and J are TRBV12-3 or TRBV12-4 and TRBJ2-5; D uncertain. V lost 3 bases, J lost 3 bases, and 11 bases lay in between. The CDR3 is made up of 14 amino acids. CDR3 DNA sequence: TGTGCCAGCAGTTTTACGGCGACGGAAGAGACCCAGTACTTC. Its protein is CASSFTATEETQYF.

This clonotype was observed a handful of times. The V gene is TRBV7-2, the J gene TRBJ1-6, with D perhaps TRBD1 (6 bases). V was cut by 3 bases and J by 8 bases, with 11 bases left in between. Germline values: CDR1 SGHTA, CDR2 FQGNSA. This CDR3 has 14 residues. The CDR3: CASSFPGEYSPLHF. DNA of the CDR3: TGTGCCAGCAGCTTCCCAGGGGAGTATTCACCCCTCCACTTT.

This clonotype was found many times. The genes are TRBV5-1 and TRBJ2-1; D gene uncertain. The CDR3 contains 13 residues. Germline loops: CDR1 SGHRS, CDR2 YFSETQ. The V and J ends lost 0 bases and 5 bases respectively, with 6 bases between them. This CDR3 reads CASSLAHNNEQFF. Here the CDR3 DNA reads TGCGCCAGCAGCTTGGCACACAACAATGAGCAGTTCTTC.

Sample share makes this clonotype medium-sized. The rearrangement links TRBV10-3 to TRBJ1-6; 10 nucleotides agree with TRBD1. The V and J ends lost 4 bases and 7 bases, in that order; junction bases with no gene match: 4. Looked up from germline, CDR1 is ENHRY and CDR2 is SYGVKD. The CDR3 contains 15 residues. The CDR3 here is CAISGGTGDNSPLHF. The CDR3 DNA reads TGTGCCATCAGTGGTGGGACAGGGGACAATTCACCCCTCCACTTT.

In its sample, this clonotype was seen many times. The rearrangement uses TRBV4-2 and TRBJ2-2; D unresolved. In germline, CDR1 is LGHNA, CDR2 YNFKEQ. V was shortened by 4 bases and J by 8 bases, with 5 bases between the two germline ends. The CDR3 has 11 amino acids. CDR3 sequence (DNA): TGTGCCAGCAGCCGATTAGGGGAGCTGTTTTTT. Translation: CASSRLGELFF.

This clonotype was recorded many times. The chain has TRBV2 and TRBJ1-1; D remains unclear. Germline V gene lookup returns CDR1 SNHLY and CDR2 FYNNEI. CDR3 size: 13 residues. Between the trimmed V and J ends, which lost 4 bases and 0 bases, there was a span of 6 bases. The CDR3 spells CASSVSLNTEAFF. In DNA, the CDR3 is TGTGCCAGCAGTGTATCGCTGAACACTGAAGCTTTCTTT.

By sample share, this clonotype is medium-sized. V gene TRBV7-2 combines with J gene TRBJ1-1; no clear D gene. Trimming shortened V by 1 base and J by 4 bases, and 7 bases separated the two germline ends. Germline V CDR1 and CDR2: SGHTA, FQGNSA. This CDR3 contains 13 residues. For the CDR3, the DNA is TGTGCCAGCAGCTTAGAACCGGTCACTGAAGCTTTCTTT. Protein product: CASSLEPVTEAFF.

V gene TRBV7-2 combines with J gene TRBJ1-5; D uncertain. Germline values: CDR1 SGHTA, CDR2 FQGNSA. Trimming removed 0 bases from V and 7 bases from J, with 7 bases in between. This CDR3 region has 13 residues. The CDR3 loop is CASSLARGQPQHF. The CDR3 DNA is TGTGCCAGCAGCTTAGCGCGCGGACAGCCCCAGCATTTT.

Of note for this clonotype: A much larger clone lies one base from this, so it may be a read error. The rearrangement joins TRBV5-3 to TRBJ1-2; weak D call: TRBD1 (5 bases). TRBV5-3 is reported as an ORF; its role is uncertain. V was shortened by 4 bases and J by 3 bases, with 16 bases between the two germline ends. This CDR3 region has 15 residues. The CDR3 sequence is CARSAGRQKHYGYTF. The CDR3 DNA reads TGTGCCAGAAGCGCCGGGAGACAGAAGCACTATGGCTACACCTTC.

The chain has TRBV30 and TRBJ2-3, with D perhaps TRBD2 (6 bases). The CDR3 runs 14 residues. CDR1 and CDR2 (germline): GTSNPN, SVGIG (reference sequence). Between the trimmed V and J ends, which lost 3 bases and 3 bases, there was a span of 13 bases. The CDR3 DNA is TGTGCCTGGAGCCTCTGGGGGGTTACAGATACGCAGTATTTT. Its translation is CAWSLWGVTDTQYF.

This clonotype was recorded at least ten times. J is TRBJ2-3 and V is TRBV20-1, with D maybe TRBD2 (5 bases). Trimming shortened V by 6 bases and J by 6 bases, and 19 bases separated the two germline ends. CDR1 DFQATT and CDR2 SNEGSKA come from the germline V gene (reference sequence). CDR3 length: 14 residues. For the CDR3, the DNA is TGCAGTGCCCAACGTTGGACTGTTGGCGATACGCAGTATTTT. Amino acid sequence: CSAQRWTVGDTQYF.

Relative to its sample, this clonotype is medium-sized (0.01 to 0.1%). The chain combines TRBV6-2 or TRBV6-3 with TRBJ1-1; D is possibly TRBD1 (5 bases). Trimming removed 2 bases at V and 4 bases at J, with 11 bases between. This CDR3 has 14 amino acids. The germline CDR1 and CDR2 sequences are MNHEY and SVGEGT. The chain's CDR3 is CASSYKGSTTEAFF. As DNA, the CDR3 is TGTGCCAGCAGTTACAAGGGGTCCACCACTGAAGCTTTCTTT.

The CDR3 loop reads CASSLRERSEQYF. Here the CDR3 DNA reads TGCGCCAGCAGCTTAAGGGAAAGAAGCGAGCAGTACTTC. The chain is built from TRBV5-1 and TRBJ2-7; D unresolved. Germline V lookup: CDR1 SGHRS, CDR2 YFSETQ. The CDR3 sequence is 13 residues long. V gave up 2 bases and J gave up 6 bases, with 12 bases separating them.

The J gene is TRBJ2-4, the V gene TRBV7-2; D is uncertain. There are 15 residues in the CDR3. Germline assignment: CDR1 SGHTA and CDR2 FQGNSA. V was cut by 1 base and J by 9 bases, with 16 bases left in between. The CDR3 DNA sequence: TGTGCCAGCAGCTTAGGGCAGACACGTGGTGCCATTCAGTACTTC. Protein sequence: CASSLGQTRGAIQYF.

By its share, this clonotype is medium-sized. This sequence joins TRBV7-9 and TRBJ2-1, with 7 bases fitting TRBD1. Germline values: CDR1 SEHNR, CDR2 FQNEAQ (reference sequence). The trim removed 0 bases at V and 7 bases at J, leaving 15 bases unmatched. The CDR3 covers 18 residues. The CDR3 coding sequence is TGTGCCAGCAGCTTAGCGTATCTAGGGACAGTGCGGAGTAATGAGCAGTTCTTC. It is translated as CASSLAYLGTVRSNEQFF.

This chain joins TRBV7-2 and TRBJ1-4; D is unresolved. The CDR3 contains 13 residues. The germline V and J ends were trimmed by 3 bases and 8 bases, with 10 bases remaining between them. Germline V gene lookup returns CDR1 SGHTA and CDR2 FQGNSA. CDR3 sequence (DNA): TGTACCAGCAGCTTTGGCGGAGGGGAAAAACTGTTTTTT. Its protein is CTSSFGGGEKLFF. The variable domain in full, completed from reference TRBV7-2 and TRBJ1-4, reads GAGVSQSPSNKVTEKGKDVELRCDPISGHTALYWYRQSLGQGLEFLIYFQGNSAPDKSGLPSDRFSAERTGGSVSTLTIQRTQQEDSAVYLCTSSFGGGEKLFFGSGTQLSVL.